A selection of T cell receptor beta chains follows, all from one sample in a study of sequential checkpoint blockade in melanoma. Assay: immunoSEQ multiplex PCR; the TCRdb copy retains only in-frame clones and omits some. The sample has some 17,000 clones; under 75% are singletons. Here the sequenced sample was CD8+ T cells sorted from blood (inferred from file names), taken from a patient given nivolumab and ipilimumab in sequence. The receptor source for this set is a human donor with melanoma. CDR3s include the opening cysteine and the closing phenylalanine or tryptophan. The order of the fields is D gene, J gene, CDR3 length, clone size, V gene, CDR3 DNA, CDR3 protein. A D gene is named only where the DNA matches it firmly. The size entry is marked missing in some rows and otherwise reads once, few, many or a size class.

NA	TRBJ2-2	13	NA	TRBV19	TGTGCCAGTAGTATCCAGGATGCCGGGGAGCTGTTTTTT	CASSIQDAGELFF
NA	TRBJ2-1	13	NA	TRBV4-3	TGCGCCAGCAGCCGAGAGACCCAGGGAGAGCAGTTCTTC	CASSRETQGEQFF
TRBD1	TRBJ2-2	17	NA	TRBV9	TGTGCCAGCAGCGTAGGTGGACAGGGGCCAGTGAACGGGGAGCTGTTTTTT	CASSVGGQGPVNGELFF
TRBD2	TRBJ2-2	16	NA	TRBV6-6	TGTGCCAGCAGTTACTTAGGACTAGCTGACACCGGGGAGCTGTTTTTT	CASSYLGLADTGELFF
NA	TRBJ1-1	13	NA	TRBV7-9	TGTGCCAGCAGCCCGATCGGGTCTACTGAAGCTTTCTTT	CASSPIGSTEAFF
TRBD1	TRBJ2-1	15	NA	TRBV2	TGTGCCAGCAGTCCAGGGGACAGGGTAGGCGATGAGCAGTTCTTC	CASSPGDRVGDEQFF
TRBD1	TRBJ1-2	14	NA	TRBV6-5	TGTGCCAGCAGTTACTCGCCAGGGGGCTATGGCTACACCTTC	CASSYSPGGYGYTF
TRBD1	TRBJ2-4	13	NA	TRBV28	TGTGCCAGCAGGGGACAGGGGGAAAAGGTTCAGTACTTC	CASRGQGEKVQYF
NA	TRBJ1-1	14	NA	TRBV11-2	TGTGCCAGCCGGGCCGGGACAACGAGCACTGAAGCTTTCTTT	CASRAGTTSTEAFF
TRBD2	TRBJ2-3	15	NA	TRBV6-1	TGTGCCAGCAGTGGACTAGCGGGGGGGCCAGATACGCAGTATTTT	CASSGLAGGPDTQYF
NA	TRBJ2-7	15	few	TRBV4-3	TGCGCCAGCAGCCAAGATCGAGACAGTTTTTACGAGCAGTACTTC	CASSQDRDSFYEQYF
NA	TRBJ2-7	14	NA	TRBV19	TGTGCCAGTAGTATAGTTCCAGGCTCCTACGAGCAGTACTTC	CASSIVPGSYEQYF
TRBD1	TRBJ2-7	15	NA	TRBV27	TGTGCCAGCAGTTTATCCGGACAGGGGGCCTACGAGCAGTACTTC	CASSLSGQGAYEQYF